The sequence of this TCR beta chain was determined in a study of blood T cell repertoires in COVID-19. Data came from immunoSEQ multiplex PCR; TCRdb stores just in-frame clones and leaves some out. The table lists more than 150,000 clones, roughly 90% of them singletons. Germline lookup yields CDR1 SEHNR and CDR2 FQNEAQ (reference sequence). Unmatched junction bases numbered 12, after V lost 5 bases and J lost 4 bases. This CDR3 contains 16 residues. The sample consisted of peripheral blood. The clonotype was recovered from a man in his fifties or sixties with acute or convalescent COVID-19. The J gene is TRBJ2-5, the V gene TRBV7-9, with 8 bases that match TRBD1. The CDR3 sequence is CASSRERQGAGETQYF. The CDR3 DNA reads as TGTGCCAGCAGCCGCGAGCGGCAGGGGGCAGGAGAGACCCAGTACTTC. Combining the CDR3 with reference TRBV7-9 and TRBJ2-5 gives the whole variable domain DTGVSQNPRHKITKRGQNVTFRCDPISEHNRLYWYRQTLGQGPEFLTYFQNEAQLEKSRLLSDRFSAERPKGSFSTLEIQRTEQGDSAMYLCASSRERQGAGETQYFGPGTRLLVL.